These 25 T cell receptor beta chains were all obtained from the same sample, sequenced in a study of T cells in Graves' hyperthyroidism and ophthalmopathy. Researchers took RNA transcripts and amplified the TCR beta CDR3 regions from them. A set of HTBI primers served as the primers for a first-round RT-PCR of the TCR CDR3. From the multiplex PCR reads, TCRdb called clonotypes with MiXCR, one entry per CDR3 protein. This table has approximately 420,000 distinct CDR3 sequences, under 15% appearing once. The source material was blood. These receptor sequences come from a woman aged 25 to 45 with Graves' hyperthyroidism.

This clonotype has a handful of counts. The chain recombines TRBV2 with TRBJ1-6, with 11 bases that match TRBD1. Germline V gene sequence: CDR1 SNHLY, CDR2 FYNNEI. The CDR3 consists of 18 residues. V lost 2 bases and J lost 10; bases outside the gene matches: 13. The CDR3 DNA sequence: TGTGCCAGCAGTGAAAGACACGGGACAGGGGGAATTAGGTCACCCCTCCACTTT. Residues: CASSERHGTGGIRSPLHF.

This clonotype was observed a few times. V gene TRBV20-1 combines with J gene TRBJ1-5; D is uncertain. Trimming removed 2 bases at V and 3 bases at J, with 20 bases between. The CDR3 runs 17 residues. CDR1 is DFQATT, CDR2 SNEGSKA, per germline (reference sequence). The CDR3 reads CSARYSVPDQFNQPQHF. In nucleotides, the CDR3 is TGCAGTGCTAGATATAGTGTGCCGGACCAATTCAATCAGCCCCAGCATTTT.

This sequence joins TRBV7-2 and TRBJ2-7, with 9 bases fitting TRBD1. Trimming cost V 11 bases and J 6 bases; bases outside gene matches: 8. The CDR3 covers 12 residues. Germline V gives CDR1 SGHTA, CDR2 FQGNSA. The chain's CDR3 is CAWRDRVSEQYF. DNA of the CDR3: TGTGCCTGGAGGGACAGGGTATCCGAGCAGTACTTC.

V is TRBV14 and J is TRBJ2-7; 11 bases align to TRBD2. This CDR3 contains 18 residues. Trimming cost V 4 bases and J 7 bases; bases outside gene matches: 18. Germline CDR1 is SGHDN and CDR2 is FVKESK. The CDR3 is CASSRRGRLAGPFNEQYF. In nucleotides, the CDR3 is TGTGCCAGCAGCCGAAGAGGTCGACTAGCGGGGCCGTTCAATGAGCAGTACTTC.

The chain has TRBV7-9 and TRBJ1-6; 9 bases are a match to TRBD1. CDR3 length: 15 residues. Germline CDR1 is SEHNR and CDR2 is FQNEAQ (reference sequence). Losses at the gene ends were 5 bases for V and 9 bases for J; bases not matched to a gene: 8. CDR3 in DNA: TGTGCCAGCAGCAAACAGGGGGCGGAGGGTTCACCCCTCCACTTT. This encodes CASSKQGAEGSPLHF.

This clonotype has ten or more counts. The J gene is TRBJ2-4, the V gene TRBV7-3, with 7 bases aligning to TRBD1. The length of the CDR3 is 17 residues. Germline trimming cut 5 bases from V and 0 bases from J; bases unmatched to any gene: 10. Per germline, CDR1 SGHTA and CDR2 FQGTGA. This CDR3 reads CASSPKNRGLAKNIQYF. In DNA, the CDR3 is TGTGCCAGCAGCCCAAAGAACAGGGGTCTAGCCAAAAACATTCAGTACTTC.

This clonotype was detected ten times or more. The V gene is TRBV27, the J gene TRBJ2-7; TRBD2 aligns across 16 bases. Germline CDR1 is MNHEY and CDR2 is SMNVEV (reference sequence). The CDR3 runs to 19 residues. V lost 7 bases to trimming and J lost 6 bases; unmatched junction nucleotides: 18. CDR3 nucleotides: TGTGCCAGCACCAACATAGGGACTAGCGGGAGGGCCGTTAGTCGCGAGCAGTACTTC. It yields the protein CASTNIGTSGRAVSREQYF.

In this sample, this clonotype turned up many times. The chain is built from TRBV5-8 and TRBJ1-2; D not resolved. CDR1 and CDR2 from the germline V gene are SGHTS and YDEGEE. CDR3 size: 16 residues. Trimming left V 2 bases short and J 6 bases short, with 20 bases between. In DNA, the CDR3 is TGTGCCAGCAGCTTCCCTAAAGTGACCCCGCTGGATGGCTACACCTTC. Amino acid sequence: CASSFPKVTPLDGYTF.

V and J are TRBV30 and TRBJ1-1; 7 bases fit TRBD1. V dropped 3 bases and J dropped 0; count of bases not matched to a gene: 10. The germline V gene encodes CDR1 GTSNPN and CDR2 SVGIG (reference sequence). This CDR3 comprises 16 residues. The CDR3 coding sequence is TGTGCCTGGAGCACAGGGGATATAAATGTGAACACTGAAGCTTTCTTT. It translates to CAWSTGDINVNTEAFF.

This clonotype was seen more than once but under ten times. This chain uses TRBV28 with TRBJ2-1; D call uncertain. Trimming took off 6 bases at V and 6 bases at J, with 12 bases between the two ends. Germline V CDR1 and CDR2: MDHEN, SYDVKM. The CDR3 is made up of 13 amino acids. The CDR3: CASSHTVGNEQFF. The CDR3 DNA reads as TGTGCCAGCAGCCACACCGTTGGCAATGAGCAGTTCTTC.

Ten or more counts support this clonotype. This chain joins TRBV11-3 and TRBJ2-1, with D perhaps matching TRBD2 (6 bases). This CDR3 is built from 16 residues. The germline V and J ends were trimmed by 2 bases and 6 bases, with 17 bases remaining between them. The germline V gene encodes CDR1 SGHNT and CDR2 YENEEA. The CDR3 spells CASSLYGGTGLNEQFF. CDR3 sequence (DNA): TGTGCCAGCAGCTTATATGGCGGGACTGGCCTCAATGAGCAGTTCTTC.

This clonotype was seen many times. This chain links TRBV20-1 with TRBJ2-1; D unclear. The CDR3 has 14 residues. Trimming took 2 bases from V and 0 from J, leaving 8 bases between them. The germline V gene has CDR1 DFQATT and CDR2 SNEGSKA (reference sequence). The CDR3 sequence: CSARSESSYNEQFF. DNA for the CDR3: TGCAGTGCTAGATCCGAGAGCTCCTACAATGAGCAGTTCTTC.

In its sample, this clonotype was seen many times. This chain connects TRBV20-1 to TRBJ2-3; a weak D match, TRBD1 (6 bases). V gave up 6 bases and J gave up 2 bases, with 18 bases separating them. The CDR3 consists of 15 residues. Looked up from germline, CDR1 is DFQATT and CDR2 is SNEGSKA (reference sequence). As DNA, the CDR3 is TGCAGTGCCAACACAGGGCAGTCTCTCACAGATACGCAGTATTTT. It specifies CSANTGQSLTDTQYF.

This clonotype was recorded many times. The chain has TRBV7-3 and TRBJ2-1; 7 bases are a match to TRBD1. Losses at the gene ends were 5 bases for V and 1 base for J; bases not matched to a gene: 5. CDR3 length equals 15 residues. Germline lookup yields CDR1 SGHTA and CDR2 FQGTGA. Written as DNA, the CDR3 is TGTGCCAGCAGCCGAGACAGGGCGTCCTACAATGAGCAGTTCTTC. This gives the protein CASSRDRASYNEQFF.

The table lists this clonotype with a few counts. V and J are TRBV11-3 and TRBJ1-2; the D is unclear. V dropped 0 bases and J dropped 6 bases, with 14 bases sitting between them. The CDR3 loop spans 15 amino acids. CDR1 SGHNT and CDR2 YENEEA come from the germline V gene. CDR3 sequence: CASSLDPRNRDGYTF. CDR3 DNA sequence: TGTGCCAGCAGCTTAGATCCACGGAACAGAGATGGCTACACCTTC.

This chain links TRBV6-1 with TRBJ2-5, with 8 bases aligning to TRBD2. The CDR3 extends over 13 amino acids. V gave up 6 bases and J gave up 5 bases; unmatched junction bases: 5. Germline lookup yields CDR1 MNHNS and CDR2 SASEGT. The DNA of the CDR3 is TGTGCCAGCAGCCCCGGGGGGGTCGAGACCCAGTACTTC. Amino acids: CASSPGGVETQYF.

In this sample, this clonotype turned up many times. The CDR3 sequence: CASSLAYTDTQYF. CDR3 DNA sequence: TGTGCCAGCAGCTTAGCATACACAGATACGCAGTATTTT. This chain links TRBV11-2 with TRBJ2-3; D remains ambiguous. The length of the CDR3 is 13 residues. With 1 base removed from V and 2 bases from J, the gap between germline ends came to 4 bases. The germline CDR1 and CDR2 sequences are SGHAT and FQNNGV.

This rearrangement joins TRBV7-2 to TRBJ2-7, with 11 positions matching TRBD2. V was clipped by 6 bases and J by 1 base; unmatched bases: 11. The CDR3 loop spans 17 amino acids. Germline V lookup: CDR1 SGHTA, CDR2 FQGNSA. The CDR3, as DNA: TGTGCCAGCAGTACCCCCACTAGCGGGGGAGAATCCTACGAGCAGTACTTC. Protein product: CASSTPTSGGESYEQYF.

The rearrangement links TRBV6-1 to TRBJ1-1; D is perhaps TRBD1 (6 bases). The CDR3 is made up of 14 amino acids. Per the germline V gene, CDR1 is MNHNS and CDR2 is SASEGT. The V end lost 7 bases, the J end lost 1 base, and 13 bases lay between the germline ends. The CDR3 here is CASMIGTSNTEAFF. For the CDR3, the DNA is TGTGCCAGCATGATAGGGACATCGAACACTGAAGCTTTCTTT.

In this sample, this clonotype turned up a few times. This sequence joins TRBV5-6 and TRBJ1-1, with D tentatively TRBD1 (6 bases). There are 16 residues in the CDR3. Trimming removed 5 bases at V and 0 bases at J, with 17 bases between. Germline CDR1 is SGHDT and CDR2 is YYEEEE. The CDR3 DNA reads TGTGCCAGCAGGCCTGGGGGGGGGGCAGTGAACACTGAAGCTTTCTTT. It codes for CASRPGGGAVNTEAFF.

This clonotype was counted only a few times. V usage is TRBV7-2 and J usage is TRBJ2-1; the match to TRBD2 covers 10 bases. The CDR3 contains 16 residues. Germline V gene sequence: CDR1 SGHTA, CDR2 FQGNSA. Unmatched junction bases numbered 12, after V lost 5 bases and J lost 8 bases. The CDR3 DNA is TGTGCCAGCAGCCAAGGTCGGACTAGCGGCTGGGATGAGCAGTTCTTC. It yields the protein CASSQGRTSGWDEQFF.

The table lists this clonotype with a few counts. CDR3 DNA sequence: TGCGCCAGCAGCTTAAACCGGGCCCTTCGTTACGAGCAGTACTTC. Translating gives CASSLNRALRYEQYF. The chain carries TRBV5-1 and TRBJ2-7; D remains ambiguous. The germline gives CDR1 SGHRS, CDR2 YFSETQ. The V end was cut by 2 bases, the J end by 4 bases, with 16 bases between. This CDR3 contains 15 residues. Filled out from reference TRBV5-1 and TRBJ2-7, the complete variable domain reads KAGVTQTPRYLIKTRGQQVTLSCSPISGHRSVSWYQQTPGQGLQFLFEYFSETQRNKGNFPGRFSGRQFSNSRSEMNVSTLELGDSALYLCASSLNRALRYEQYFGPGTRLTVT.

The V call is TRBV7-3, the J call TRBJ2-2; the match to TRBD2 covers 7 bases. V gave up 2 bases and J gave up 2 bases; unmatched junction bases: 11. The CDR3 runs 18 residues. Germline loops: CDR1 SGHTA, CDR2 FQGTGA. For the CDR3, the DNA is TGTGCCAGCAGCTTACCCCTTCTAGCGGAAGCTAACACCGGGGAGCTGTTTTTT. It specifies CASSLPLLAEANTGELFF.

This clonotype has ten or more counts. The V gene is TRBV6-2 or TRBV6-3, the J gene TRBJ2-1; TRBD2 aligns across 7 bases. The V and J ends lost 9 bases and 8 bases, in that order; junction bases with no gene match: 16. This CDR3 region has 15 residues. Germline V gene lookup returns CDR1 MNHEY and CDR2 SVGEGT. In nucleotides, the CDR3 is TGTGCCAGTACATGGCCCTCGACGGGGGGACATGAGCAGTTCTTC. Translating it yields CASTWPSTGGHEQFF.

This chain joins TRBV20-1 and TRBJ2-5; 12 bases match TRBD2. CDR3 length: 15 residues. The germline V gene encodes CDR1 DFQATT and CDR2 SNEGSKA (reference sequence). Losses at the gene ends were 3 bases for V and 5 bases for J; bases not matched to a gene: 7. The CDR3 sequence is CSARPTSGSGETQYF. Here the CDR3 DNA reads TGCAGTGCTAGGCCGACTAGCGGGAGTGGCGAGACCCAGTACTTC.